This passage covers 27 T cell receptor beta chains from one sample sequenced in a study of T cell responses to AZD1222 COVID-19 vaccine. Only in-frame clones appear in the TCRdb table, and some are missing; sequencing was by immunoSEQ multiplex PCR. The sample holds about 160,000 clones; just over 90% are singletons and the top ten take around 1%. Sequencing used peripheral blood, obtained 28 days after the second AZD1222 dose. These receptors came from an adult who received the AZD1222 COVID-19 vaccine.

J is TRBJ1-3 and V is TRBV11-2, with D hard to call. V lost 5 bases and J lost 7, with 21 bases in between. Germline values: CDR1 SGHAT, CDR2 FQNNGV. This CDR3 spans 16 amino acids. The CDR3 sequence is CASSPQWASSRNTIYF. CDR3 bases: TGTGCCAGCAGCCCGCAATGGGCTTCAAGTAGGAACACCATATATTTT.

The V call is TRBV11-3, the J call TRBJ1-6; D remains unclear. From germline, CDR1 is SGHNT and CDR2 YENEEA. The CDR3 runs 13 residues. Trimming removed 6 bases from V and 7 bases from J, with 10 bases in between. DNA of the CDR3: TGTGCCAGCAGGCTTGGCCCCAATTCACCCCTCCACTTT. Its protein product is CASRLGPNSPLHF. The full variable domain, in which reference TRBV11-3 and TRBJ1-6 provide the parts outside the CDR3, is EAGVVQSPRYKIIEKKQPVAFWCNPISGHNTLYWYLQNLGQGPELLIRYENEEAVDDSQLPKDRFSAERLKGVDSTLKIQPAELGDSAVYLCASRLGPNSPLHFGNGTRLTVT.

This clone was counted a few times. The V call is TRBV13, the J call TRBJ2-7; D perhaps matches TRBD1 (6 bases). The CDR3 contains 14 residues. Germline V gives CDR1 PRHDT, CDR2 FYEKMQ (reference sequence). Trimming left V 5 bases short and J 2 bases short, with 13 bases between. The CDR3 is CASSLAGVTYEQYF. The CDR3 DNA is TGTGCCAGCAGCCTTGCAGGGGTGACCTACGAGCAGTACTTC.

This chain links TRBV10-3 with TRBJ1-2, with a possible D match to TRBD1 (6 bases). The CDR3 runs to 14 residues. V gave up 1 base and J gave up 7 bases, with 13 bases separating them. Germline lookup yields CDR1 ENHRY and CDR2 SYGVKD. The CDR3 DNA reads TGTGCCATCAGTGAGTTGACAGGCGAAGGTGGCTACACCTTC. It specifies CAISELTGEGGYTF.

The chain is built from TRBV11-2 and TRBJ1-2, with D perhaps matching TRBD1 (6 bases). The V end lost 3 bases, the J end lost 4 bases, and 12 bases lay between the germline ends. The V gene's germline CDR1 is SGHAT and CDR2 FQNNGV. This CDR3 is 14 amino acids long. The DNA for the CDR3 is TGTGCCAGCAGCTTCGGGGGCTTGGGCTATGGCTACACCTTC. It is translated as CASSFGGLGYGYTF. The full variable domain, rest sourced from reference TRBV11-2 and TRBJ1-2, is EAGVAQSPRYKIIEKRQSVAFWCNPISGHATLYWYQQILGQGPKLLIQFQNNGVVDDSQLPKDRFSAERLKGVDSTLKIQPAKLEDSAVYLCASSFGGLGYGYTFGSGTRLTVV.

The rearrangement uses TRBV9 and TRBJ2-3; D gene unclear. Germline loops: CDR1 SGDLS, CDR2 YYNGEE. V lost 0 bases and J 5 bases, leaving 10 bases between the germline ends. The CDR3 consists of 14 residues. CDR3 DNA: TGTGCCAGCAGCGTAGACCTCTGGGGAGATACGCAGTATTTT. Its translation: CASSVDLWGDTQYF. Variable domain in full (rest from reference TRBV9 and TRBJ2-3): DSGVTQTPKHLITATGQRVTLRCSPRSGDLSVYWYQQSLDQGLQFLIQYYNGEERAKGNILERFSAQQFPDLHSELNLSSLELGDSALYFCASSVDLWGDTQYFGPGTRLTVL.

In DNA form, the CDR3 reads TGTGCCAGCTCACCACCGCAGGGGCATCACTATGGCTACACCTTC. It yields the protein CASSPPQGHHYGYTF. The J gene is TRBJ1-2, the V gene TRBV18; D perhaps matches TRBD1 (6 bases). Germline V gene data show CDR1 as KGHSH and CDR2 as LQKENI. Deletions cut 0 bases from V and 3 bases from J, with 11 bases between. This CDR3 has 15 residues.

V is TRBV28 and J is TRBJ1-4, with unresolved D. Looked up from germline, CDR1 is MDHEN and CDR2 is SYDVKM. The ends were cut back, 7 bases at V and 0 bases at J, with 12 bases in the middle. The length of the CDR3 is 15 residues. The CDR3 region has the DNA TGTGCCAGCACTCCTACCGGGGCAACTAATGAAAAACTGTTTTTT. This translates into CASTPTGATNEKLFF.

The J gene is TRBJ1-5, the V gene TRBV18; the D gene is possibly TRBD1 (6 bases). This CDR3 comprises 15 residues. V lost 3 bases and J 5 bases, leaving 14 bases between the germline ends. Germline loops: CDR1 KGHSH, CDR2 LQKENI. CDR3 DNA: TGTGCCAGCTCACCGGGGACACCTTCTGATCAGCCCCAGCATTTT. Its protein is CASSPGTPSDQPQHF.

The chain carries TRBV19 and TRBJ1-1; a weak D match, TRBD1 (6 bases). CDR1 is LNHDA, CDR2 SQIVND, per germline (reference sequence). There are 13 residues in the CDR3. V was cut by 7 bases and J by 6 bases, with 15 bases left in between. The CDR3 loop is CASTTSRGAEAFF. In DNA, the CDR3 is TGTGCCAGTACCACTAGCAGGGGCGCTGAAGCTTTCTTT.

V gene TRBV9 combines with J gene TRBJ2-7; D tentatively fits TRBD1 or TRBD2 (5 bases each). The CDR3 has 13 residues. Germline-derived CDR1 and CDR2 are SGDLS and YYNGEE. Trimming took off 4 bases at V and 2 bases at J, with 10 bases between the two ends. This CDR3 reads CASSPGDPYEQYF. The CDR3 DNA follows: TGTGCCAGCAGCCCTGGGGACCCCTACGAGCAGTACTTC.

The chain has TRBV2 and TRBJ2-1, with D possibly TRBD2 on 5 matching bases. Germline V gives CDR1 SNHLY, CDR2 FYNNEI. CDR3 length equals 14 residues. The V end was cut by 5 bases, the J end by 8 bases, with 16 bases between. CDR3 loop: CASSPGWELDEQFF. CDR3 DNA: TGTGCCAGCAGTCCGGGATGGGAACTCGATGAGCAGTTCTTC.

This chain connects TRBV25-1 to TRBJ1-4, with D possibly matching TRBD1 (5 bases). Germline assignment: CDR1 MGHDK and CDR2 SYGVNS. V lost 3 bases and J lost 8, with 7 bases in between. This CDR3 spans 12 amino acids. In DNA form, the CDR3 reads TGTGCCAGCAGTGAGGGGCTCGAAAAACTGTTTTTT. Its translation: CASSEGLEKLFF.

This rearrangement joins TRBV12-5 to TRBJ1-1; no reliable D call. This CDR3 comprises 11 residues. Germline lookup yields CDR1 LGHNT and CDR2 FRNRAP. The V and J ends lost 5 bases and 1 base respectively, with 2 bases between them. The CDR3 here is CASGKNTEAFF. The CDR3, as DNA: TGTGCTAGTGGTAAGAACACTGAAGCTTTCTTT.

This chain connects TRBV27 to TRBJ1-2, with TRBD1 matching over 8 bases. With V trimmed by 2 bases and J by 7 bases, 9 bases remained unmatched. CDR3 length: 15 amino acids. Germline V CDR1 and CDR2: MNHEY, SMNVEV (reference sequence). Here the CDR3 reads CASSLTGGVPVGYTF. The CDR3 DNA reads TGTGCCAGCAGTTTAACAGGGGGAGTCCCCGTTGGCTACACCTTC.

This chain joins TRBV10-3 and TRBJ2-2, with D possibly called TRBD1 or TRBD2 (6 bases each). V shed 11 bases and J shed 1 base, with 14 bases lying between them. Germline V lookup: CDR1 ENHRY, CDR2 SYGVKD. This CDR3 is 14 amino acids long. The CDR3 spells CASRGLQNTGELFF. The CDR3 nucleotides read TGTGCCTCCAGGGGACTCCAGAACACCGGGGAGCTGTTTTTT.

The chain couples TRBV10-3 to TRBJ1-1; D uncertain. The CDR3 runs to 16 residues. Germline V gene lookup returns CDR1 ENHRY and CDR2 SYGVKD. Trimming removed 0 bases from V and 3 bases from J, with 14 bases in between. The CDR3 loop reads CAISESGRPGDTEAFF. The CDR3 bases are TGTGCCATCAGTGAGTCTGGCAGGCCTGGCGACACTGAAGCTTTCTTT.

This chain connects TRBV4-2 to TRBJ1-2; 7 nucleotides align to TRBD1. CDR3 length equals 17 residues. V shed 1 base, J shed 8 bases, and the junction held 16 bases outside the gene matches. Germline values: CDR1 LGHNA, CDR2 YNFKEQ. CDR3 in DNA: TGTGCCAGCAGCCAAGTTTTCGGACAGGAGGACCTTTGGGGCTACACCTTC. It yields the protein CASSQVFGQEDLWGYTF.

The chain links TRBV2 to TRBJ1-2; no definite D call. This CDR3 region has 15 residues. Germline lookup yields CDR1 SNHLY and CDR2 FYNNEI. V was cut by 1 base and J by 8 bases, with 17 bases left in between. The CDR3 nucleotides read TGTGCCAGCAGTGAAGGTTGGCAGACCTATTACGGCTACACCTTC. It translates to CASSEGWQTYYGYTF.

The V gene is TRBV10-2, the J gene TRBJ1-1; D is possibly TRBD1 (5 bases). This CDR3 region has 11 residues. Trimming cost V 6 bases and J 14 bases, with 16 bases left between them. Germline V CDR1 and CDR2: WSHSY, SAAADI. The CDR3 loop is CASRGDSQTFF. The CDR3 DNA is TGCGCCAGCAGGGGGGATTCCCAGACGTTCTTT.

This clone was observed once. This chain connects TRBV12-3 or TRBV12-4 to TRBJ1-5; 7 bases map to TRBD1. The V segment lost 6 bases and the J segment 7 bases; nucleotides outside the gene matches: 6. This CDR3 has 13 residues. CDR3 DNA sequence: TGTGCCAGCAGACGACAGGGTAGACAGCCCCAGCATTTT. Protein: CASRRQGRQPQHF.

This clone was counted between two and nine times. The genes are TRBV2 and TRBJ2-4; D remains ambiguous. Germline V gene data show CDR1 as SNHLY and CDR2 as FYNNEI. Trimming removed 5 bases from V and 6 bases from J, with 11 bases in between. The CDR3 sequence is 13 residues long. The CDR3 DNA reads TGTGCCAGCAGTCCGGGCCAATTAAACATTCAGTACTTC. Amino acid sequence: CASSPGQLNIQYF.

The V gene is TRBV5-4, the J gene TRBJ1-1; tentative D call: TRBD1 (5 bases). The CDR3 has 13 amino acids. V lost 2 bases to trimming and J lost 1 base, with 6 bases between them. CDR1 is SGHNT, CDR2 YYREEE, per germline (reference sequence). CDR3 bases: TGTGCCAGCAGCTTTGACAGGAACACTGAAGCTTTCTTT. Encoded protein: CASSFDRNTEAFF.

This clone was detected only once. The genes are TRBV5-1 and TRBJ1-1, with 11 bases that match TRBD1. Germline CDR1 reads SGHRS; CDR2 reads YFSETQ. CDR3 length: 15 residues. Trimming cost V 5 bases and J 4 bases; bases outside gene matches: 7. The CDR3 spells CASRSPGTGGTEAFF. The DNA of the CDR3 is TGCGCCAGCAGATCCCCAGGGACAGGGGGCACTGAAGCTTTCTTT. Looking up the rest from reference TRBV5-1 and TRBJ1-1 gives the full variable domain: KAGVTQTPRYLIKTRGQQVTLSCSPISGHRSVSWYQQTPGQGLQFLFEYFSETQRNKGNFPGRFSGRQFSNSRSEMNVSTLELGDSALYLCASRSPGTGGTEAFFGQGTRLTVV.

This sequence joins TRBV18 and TRBJ2-5; D gene uncertain. V gave up 2 bases and J gave up 0 bases, with 7 bases separating them. The germline CDR1 and CDR2 sequences are KGHSH and LQKENI. The CDR3 is made up of 14 amino acids. The CDR3 nucleotides read TGTGCCAGCTCACCAAGGCGGAACCAAGAGACCCAGTACTTC. Amino acids: CASSPRRNQETQYF.

This clone appeared a single time. As DNA, the CDR3 is TGTGCCAGCAGTCCTGGGCGTGGCTACACCTTC. Protein: CASSPGRGYTF. This chain joins TRBV12-3 or TRBV12-4 and TRBJ1-2; D is undetermined. The CDR3 loop spans 11 amino acids. V lost 5 bases and J 7 bases, leaving 8 bases between the germline ends.

The chain combines TRBV2 with TRBJ2-3; D not resolved. Trimming removed 0 bases at V and 6 bases at J, with 7 bases between. Germline V gene data show CDR1 as SNHLY and CDR2 as FYNNEI. The length of the CDR3 is 13 residues. The chain's CDR3 is CASSEARLDTQYF. CDR3 bases: TGTGCCAGCAGTGAAGCGCGTTTGGATACGCAGTATTTT. Combining the CDR3 with reference TRBV2 and TRBJ2-3 gives the whole variable domain EPEVTQTPSHQVTQMGQEVILRCVPISNHLYFYWYRQILGQKVEFLVSFYNNEISEKSEIFDDQFSVERPDGSNFTLKIRSTKLEDSAMYFCASSEARLDTQYFGPGTRLTVL.